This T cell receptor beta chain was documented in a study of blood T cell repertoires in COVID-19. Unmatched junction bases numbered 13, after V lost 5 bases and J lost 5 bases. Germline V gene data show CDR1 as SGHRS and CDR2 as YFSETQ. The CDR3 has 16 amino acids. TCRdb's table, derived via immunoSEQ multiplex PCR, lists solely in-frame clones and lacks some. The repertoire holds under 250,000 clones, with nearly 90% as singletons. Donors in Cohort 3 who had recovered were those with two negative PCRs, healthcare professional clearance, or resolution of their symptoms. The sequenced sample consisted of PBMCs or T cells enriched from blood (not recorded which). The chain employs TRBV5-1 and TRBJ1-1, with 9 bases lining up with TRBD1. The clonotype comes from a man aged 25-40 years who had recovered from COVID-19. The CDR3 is CASSSDRGYLRTEAFF. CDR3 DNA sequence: TGCGCCAGCAGTTCCGACAGGGGGTATCTGAGGACTGAAGCTTTCTTT.